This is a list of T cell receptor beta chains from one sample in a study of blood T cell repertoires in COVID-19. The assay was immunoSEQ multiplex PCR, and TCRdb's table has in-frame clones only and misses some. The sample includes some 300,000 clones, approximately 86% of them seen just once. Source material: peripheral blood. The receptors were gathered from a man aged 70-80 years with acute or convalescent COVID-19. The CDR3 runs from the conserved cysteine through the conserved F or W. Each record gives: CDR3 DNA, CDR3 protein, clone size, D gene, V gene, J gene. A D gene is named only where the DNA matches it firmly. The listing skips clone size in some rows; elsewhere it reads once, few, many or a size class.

cdr3_nt: TGTGCCATCAGTGAGATTCGGACAGGGACGTACACTGAAGCTTTCTTT; cdr3_aa: CAISEIRTGTYTEAFF; clone_size: .; d_call: TRBD1; v_call: TRBV10-3; j_call: TRBJ1-1
cdr3_nt: TGCGCCAGCACAGACTTATTTCCCTCTGGGGCCAACGTCCTGACTTTC; cdr3_aa: CASTDLFPSGANVLTF; clone_size: once; d_call: .; v_call: TRBV5-1; j_call: TRBJ2-6
cdr3_nt: TGTGCCAGCAGTTTTGGAGCTTCGGGTGAGCAGTACTTC; cdr3_aa: CASSFGASGEQYF; clone_size: .; d_call: .; v_call: TRBV2; j_call: TRBJ2-7
cdr3_nt: TGTGCCAGCAGCCCTGGCAGGGTCGATGGCTACACCTTC; cdr3_aa: CASSPGRVDGYTF; clone_size: .; d_call: .; v_call: TRBV4-2; j_call: TRBJ1-2
cdr3_nt: TGTGCCAGCAGCGTACTCAGCACAGATACGCAGTATTTT; cdr3_aa: CASSVLSTDTQYF; clone_size: once; d_call: .; v_call: TRBV9; j_call: TRBJ2-3
cdr3_nt: TGTGCCAGCAGCTTAGAAGTCGCTACCTACAATGAGCAGTTCTTC; cdr3_aa: CASSLEVATYNEQFF; clone_size: .; d_call: .; v_call: TRBV7-8; j_call: TRBJ2-1
cdr3_nt: TGCGCCAGCAGTGATTATACCGTCGGTGAGCAGTTCTTC; cdr3_aa: CASSDYTVGEQFF; clone_size: .; d_call: .; v_call: TRBV10-1; j_call: TRBJ2-1
cdr3_nt: TGCGCCAGCAGCCTTCTAGGACTAGCGGGAGCCGGGGCCAACGTCCTGACTTTC; cdr3_aa: CASSLLGLAGAGANVLTF; clone_size: .; d_call: TRBD2; v_call: TRBV4-1; j_call: TRBJ2-6
cdr3_nt: TGTGCCAGCAGCTTAGACAGGATCGGGTATGGCTACACCTTC; cdr3_aa: CASSLDRIGYGYTF; clone_size: .; d_call: .; v_call: TRBV7-2; j_call: TRBJ1-2
cdr3_nt: TGCGCCAGCAGCTCGGACAGGCAATCCTACGAGCAGTACTTC; cdr3_aa: CASSSDRQSYEQYF; clone_size: .; d_call: TRBD1; v_call: TRBV5-1; j_call: TRBJ2-7
cdr3_nt: TGCGCCAGCAGCTTGCGTGGAGAAAACTATGGCTACACCTTC; cdr3_aa: CASSLRGENYGYTF; clone_size: .; d_call: .; v_call: TRBV5-1; j_call: TRBJ1-2
cdr3_nt: TGTGCCAGCAGTTTCCGACAGGTCTCTGGGGCCAACGTCCTGACTTTC; cdr3_aa: CASSFRQVSGANVLTF; clone_size: .; d_call: .; v_call: TRBV6-6; j_call: TRBJ2-6
cdr3_nt: TGTGCCACCAGTGACCCCCTAGACAGGGGGGGGGAGCAGTACTTC; cdr3_aa: CATSDPLDRGGEQYF; clone_size: .; d_call: TRBD1; v_call: TRBV24-1; j_call: TRBJ2-7
cdr3_nt: TGTGCCAGCAGTTACCTCCAGGGTGAGGCCAAAAACATTCAGTACTTC; cdr3_aa: CASSYLQGEAKNIQYF; clone_size: .; d_call: .; v_call: TRBV6-6; j_call: TRBJ2-4
cdr3_nt: TGTGCCAGCAGTCCCTGGACAGGGAAGGAGGATGAAAAACTGTTTTTT; cdr3_aa: CASSPWTGKEDEKLFF; clone_size: .; d_call: TRBD1; v_call: TRBV28; j_call: TRBJ1-4
cdr3_nt: TGCGCCAGCAGCGCCGGGAGGGGATTTACCGGGGAGCTGTTTTTT; cdr3_aa: CASSAGRGFTGELFF; clone_size: .; d_call: TRBD2; v_call: TRBV23-1; j_call: TRBJ2-2
cdr3_nt: TGTGCCACCTCCGCGGCTAGCGGGGTATGGAATGAGCAGTTCTTC; cdr3_aa: CATSAASGVWNEQFF; clone_size: .; d_call: TRBD2; v_call: TRBV19; j_call: TRBJ2-1
cdr3_nt: TGTGCCAGCAGCGTAGCTACGTACGGGGGAGGATTGGATGAGCAGTTCTTC; cdr3_aa: CASSVATYGGGLDEQFF; clone_size: .; d_call: .; v_call: TRBV9; j_call: TRBJ2-1
cdr3_nt: TGTGCCAGCAGCCAAGATTGGAGGGTGGAAGGGAGAACCGGGGAGCTGTTTTTT; cdr3_aa: CASSQDWRVEGRTGELFF; clone_size: .; d_call: .; v_call: TRBV3-1/TRBV3-2; j_call: TRBJ2-2
cdr3_nt: TGTGCCAGCAGCCCCGGGACTAGCGGGAGAAAACCTAATGAGCAGTTCTTC; cdr3_aa: CASSPGTSGRKPNEQFF; clone_size: once; d_call: TRBD2; v_call: TRBV7-9; j_call: TRBJ2-1
cdr3_nt: TGTGCCAGCAGCACGACAGGGTTTCGCACTGAAGCTTTCTTT; cdr3_aa: CASSTTGFRTEAFF; clone_size: .; d_call: TRBD1; v_call: TRBV3-1/TRBV3-2; j_call: TRBJ1-1
cdr3_nt: TGTGCCAGCAGCAGGGTAGCGGGGCGTGGCACAGATACGCAGTATTTT; cdr3_aa: CASSRVAGRGTDTQYF; clone_size: .; d_call: TRBD2; v_call: TRBV6-2/TRBV6-3; j_call: TRBJ2-3
cdr3_nt: TGTGCCAGCCGGAGTCACTTCGAGCAGTACTTC; cdr3_aa: CASRSHFEQYF; clone_size: .; d_call: .; v_call: TRBV12-3/TRBV12-4; j_call: TRBJ2-7
cdr3_nt: TGCAGTGCTAGTCTAGCGGGGAACACCGGGGAGCTGTTTTTT; cdr3_aa: CSASLAGNTGELFF; clone_size: many; d_call: TRBD2; v_call: TRBV20-1; j_call: TRBJ2-2
cdr3_nt: TGTGCCAGCTCATCCGGACTAGCGGGAGTGCATGAGCAGTTCTTC; cdr3_aa: CASSSGLAGVHEQFF; clone_size: many; d_call: TRBD2; v_call: TRBV18; j_call: TRBJ2-1
cdr3_nt: TGCGCCAGCAGCCAAGAAGCGGTTTCGACTGAAGCTTTCTTT; cdr3_aa: CASSQEAVSTEAFF; clone_size: .; d_call: .; v_call: TRBV4-1; j_call: TRBJ1-1
cdr3_nt: TGTGCCAGCAGTGAACCGCCCGGGCGTCAGGGATCCTACGAGCAGTACTTC; cdr3_aa: CASSEPPGRQGSYEQYF; clone_size: once; d_call: .; v_call: TRBV28; j_call: TRBJ2-7
cdr3_nt: TGCAGCGTCCATCCAGGAGGACAGGAGCAGTACTTC; cdr3_aa: CSVHPGGQEQYF; clone_size: .; d_call: .; v_call: TRBV29-1; j_call: TRBJ2-7
cdr3_nt: TGTGCCAGCAGCCAAGTGGGACAGGCCAATTCACCCCTCCACTTT; cdr3_aa: CASSQVGQANSPLHF; clone_size: .; d_call: TRBD1; v_call: TRBV3-1/TRBV3-2; j_call: TRBJ1-6
cdr3_nt: TGTGCCAGCAGTTCCCACACAGGGACCCCCACTGAAGCTTTCTTT; cdr3_aa: CASSSHTGTPTEAFF; clone_size: .; d_call: .; v_call: TRBV28; j_call: TRBJ1-1
cdr3_nt: TGCGCCAGCAGCTTGGAGGCGGGCGCGGGGGAAAAACTGTTTTTT; cdr3_aa: CASSLEAGAGEKLFF; clone_size: .; d_call: .; v_call: TRBV5-1; j_call: TRBJ1-4
cdr3_nt: TGTGCCAGCAGCCAAGACGGGTATCAGCCCCAGCATTTT; cdr3_aa: CASSQDGYQPQHF; clone_size: .; d_call: .; v_call: TRBV3-1/TRBV3-2; j_call: TRBJ1-5
cdr3_nt: TGTGCCAGCAGTTACTCGACAGACCGGAATCAGCCCCAGCATTTT; cdr3_aa: CASSYSTDRNQPQHF; clone_size: .; d_call: .; v_call: TRBV6-5; j_call: TRBJ1-5
cdr3_nt: TGTGCCAGCAGGGACAGGGGGCCGGGAGGCTACACCTTC; cdr3_aa: CASRDRGPGGYTF; clone_size: .; d_call: TRBD1; v_call: TRBV2; j_call: TRBJ1-2
cdr3_nt: TGTGCCAGCAGCCAAGTAGGTACTAGCGGGAACCCCACAGATACGCAGTATTTT; cdr3_aa: CASSQVGTSGNPTDTQYF; clone_size: few; d_call: TRBD2; v_call: TRBV3-1/TRBV3-2; j_call: TRBJ2-3
cdr3_nt: TGCGCCAGCAGCGGAGGACTAGCGGGAGGCCCAGATACGCAGTATTTT; cdr3_aa: CASSGGLAGGPDTQYF; clone_size: .; d_call: TRBD2; v_call: TRBV5-1; j_call: TRBJ2-3
cdr3_nt: TGTGCCAGCAGAATGACAGGGGCTTCCTACGAGCAGTACTTC; cdr3_aa: CASRMTGASYEQYF; clone_size: .; d_call: TRBD1; v_call: TRBV6-6; j_call: TRBJ2-7
cdr3_nt: TGTGCCAGCAGCAACACAGGGGCCATGAACACTGAAGCTTTCTTT; cdr3_aa: CASSNTGAMNTEAFF; clone_size: .; d_call: TRBD1; v_call: TRBV6-5; j_call: TRBJ1-1
cdr3_nt: TGTGCCAGCAGCCCCGACAGTCGCCTCGGCTACACCTTC; cdr3_aa: CASSPDSRLGYTF; clone_size: .; d_call: .; v_call: TRBV3-1/TRBV3-2; j_call: TRBJ1-2
cdr3_nt: TGTGCCAGCAGTGAACCAGGATGGACAGGGGATCAGCGCTACACCTTC; cdr3_aa: CASSEPGWTGDQRYTF; clone_size: .; d_call: TRBD1; v_call: TRBV6-1; j_call: TRBJ1-2
cdr3_nt: TGCGCCAGCAGCCAGGGACTACACTACACAGATACGCAGTATTTT; cdr3_aa: CASSQGLHYTDTQYF; clone_size: .; d_call: TRBD2; v_call: TRBV4-1; j_call: TRBJ2-3
cdr3_nt: TGTGCCAGCAGCCCAGCAGGGATCCCTAATGAAAAACTGTTTTTT; cdr3_aa: CASSPAGIPNEKLFF; clone_size: .; d_call: .; v_call: TRBV7-2; j_call: TRBJ1-4
cdr3_nt: TGCGCCAGCAGCCAGGGTATCCGGACAGGGGTCGATAACTATGGCTACACCTTC; cdr3_aa: CASSQGIRTGVDNYGYTF; clone_size: few; d_call: TRBD1; v_call: TRBV4-1; j_call: TRBJ1-2
cdr3_nt: TGTGCCAGCAGACAGGGGGGGGTCTCAGATACGCAGTATTTT; cdr3_aa: CASRQGGVSDTQYF; clone_size: .; d_call: .; v_call: TRBV2; j_call: TRBJ2-3
cdr3_nt: TGTGCCACCAGTGAGACAGGGGGGAATGAAAAACTGTTTTTT; cdr3_aa: CATSETGGNEKLFF; clone_size: .; d_call: TRBD1; v_call: TRBV24-1; j_call: TRBJ1-4
cdr3_nt: TGTGCGTCCGTCGCGAACACCGGGGAGCTGTTTTTT; cdr3_aa: CASVANTGELFF; clone_size: .; d_call: .; v_call: TRBV28; j_call: TRBJ2-2
cdr3_nt: TGTGCCAGTAGTATAGATGGGGGGGGCAATCAGCCCCAGCATTTT; cdr3_aa: CASSIDGGGNQPQHF; clone_size: .; d_call: .; v_call: TRBV19; j_call: TRBJ1-5
cdr3_nt: TGTGCCACCAGTGATTTACCCTGGACAGGGCAAGAGACCCAGTACTTC; cdr3_aa: CATSDLPWTGQETQYF; clone_size: .; d_call: TRBD1; v_call: TRBV24-1; j_call: TRBJ2-5
cdr3_nt: TGTGCCAGCAGCCCCGACAAAAACTATGGCTACACCTTC; cdr3_aa: CASSPDKNYGYTF; clone_size: .; d_call: .; v_call: TRBV7-8; j_call: TRBJ1-2